The source of this T cell receptor beta chain is a study of spatial heterogeneity in lung cancer. Study information: A strong correlation was found between TCR transcript counts in tumor regions and a T cell module score derived from matched bulk RNA-seq. Study results and caveats: Expanded intratumoral alpha and beta TCR counts tracked tumor mutation counts. Estimates put coverage of tumor T cells approximately 7.4% for alpha and approximately 14% for beta chains.

Time point here: sample taken at primary tumor resection. The cohort: approximately 66 early-stage, untreated non-small cell lung cancer patients. Unsorted whole RNA samples from tumor, nontumor lung or frozen PBMC were sequenced. TCRdb reanalysed the 5' RACE reads using MiXCR and keeps one entry per CDR3 protein. The sample shows 20,000 to 25,000 distinct CDR3 sequences, about 6% of them seen only once. This clonotype occurred once. Its antigen is as yet unknown. The junction and the germline gene differ at one end; a read error may be behind it. Germline V gene sequence: CDR1 KGHSH, CDR2 LQKENI. The CDR3 totals 14 residues.

The V gene is TRBV18, the J gene TRBJ1-4; D remains ambiguous. This sequence was found in a male donor with early-stage non-small cell lung cancer. Specimen: lung tumor tissue, collected at surgery. The CDR3 DNA sequence: TGTGCCAGCTCCGGCACGGGAAATAATGAAAAACTGTATTTT. Protein: CASSGTGNNEKLYF.